Following are 31 T cell receptor beta chains from one sample sequenced in a study of T cell changes during pregnancy in multiple sclerosis. Produced via immunoSEQ multiplex PCR; TCRdb's table is partial and in-frame only. The data contain around 80,000 clones, 90% to 95% of them singletons. The sample here was peripheral blood, taken in the second trimester of pregnancy. Receptors originate from a female donor with multiple sclerosis, enrolled in a pregnancy study.

For the CDR3, the DNA is TGTGCCAGCAGTTTACTAGCGGGAACAAATGAGCAGTTCTTC. Translating it yields CASSLLAGTNEQFF. The V call is TRBV27, the J call TRBJ2-1, with 9 bases matching TRBD2. There are 14 residues in the CDR3. CDR1 and CDR2 from the germline V gene are MNHEY and SMNVEV (reference sequence). V shed 2 bases and J 7 bases; nucleotides not matched to a gene: 3.

This chain links TRBV30 with TRBJ2-1; no definite D call. The germline V gene has CDR1 GTSNPN and CDR2 SVGIG (reference sequence). The CDR3 covers 14 residues. Trimming left V 0 bases short and J 6 bases short, with 12 bases between. CDR3: CAWSVGVPGNEQFF. CDR3 nucleotide sequence: TGTGCCTGGAGTGTAGGAGTCCCGGGCAATGAGCAGTTCTTC. Full variable domain (remainder filled in from reference TRBV30 and TRBJ2-1): SQTIHQWPATLVQPVGSPLSLECTVEGTSNPNLYWYRQAAGRGLQLLFYSVGIGQISSEVPQNLSASRPQDRQFILSSKKLLLSDSGFYLCAWSVGVPGNEQFFGPGTRLTVL.

This rearrangement joins TRBV7-9 to TRBJ2-5; 10 nucleotides line up with TRBD2. Germline loops: CDR1 SEHNR, CDR2 FQNEAQ (reference sequence). The CDR3 is 16 residues long. The V gene end was trimmed by 6 bases and the J gene end by 5 bases; junction bases not matched to a gene: 12. CDR3 sequence (DNA): TGTGCCAGCAGGGCCGGGCTAGCGGGAGCGGGTGAGACCCAGTACTTC. Protein sequence: CASRAGLAGAGETQYF.

This rearrangement joins TRBV27 to TRBJ2-7; D remains ambiguous. Germline V CDR1 and CDR2: MNHEY, SMNVEV (reference sequence). V was cut by 2 bases and J by 3 bases, with 8 bases left in between. This CDR3 contains 13 residues. The CDR3 DNA follows: TGTGCCAGCAGTTTAGTCGGTGACTACGAGCAGTACTTC. Its translation is CASSLVGDYEQYF.

The chain couples TRBV9 to TRBJ2-7, with 14 bases matching TRBD2. Germline lookup yields CDR1 SGDLS and CDR2 YYNGEE. The junction had 9 bases not matched to a gene; V was cut back by 3 bases and J by 7 bases. The CDR3 length is 16 residues. The CDR3 nucleotides read TGTGCCAGCAGCGCCGGACACGGACTAGCGGGAGGTGAGCAGTACTTC. Amino acids: CASSAGHGLAGGEQYF.

In its sample, this clone was seen once. The rearrangement joins TRBV7-9 to TRBJ1-1; D call uncertain. V was shortened by 5 bases and J by 0 bases, with 16 bases between the two germline ends. Germline V gene lookup returns CDR1 SEHNR and CDR2 FQNEAQ (reference sequence). The CDR3 length is 16 residues. CDR3 DNA: TGTGCCAGCAGCATTAGAGGGTCAGCTCTGAACACTGAAGCTTTCTTT. It encodes CASSIRGSALNTEAFF.

The V call is TRBV6-5, the J call TRBJ2-7; 7 bases are a match to TRBD1. V trimming: 6 bases; J trimming: 2 bases; junction bases outside the gene matches: 10. Germline CDR1 is MNHEY and CDR2 is SVGAGI. The length of the CDR3 is 15 residues. The CDR3 DNA is TGTGCCAGCAGATATCAGAGGGACAGTACCTACGAGCAGTACTTC. Amino acids: CASRYQRDSTYEQYF.

The chain links TRBV7-9 to TRBJ1-1, with a possible D match to TRBD1 (5 bases). Germline V gene sequence: CDR1 SEHNR, CDR2 FQNEAQ (reference sequence). The CDR3 is 14 amino acids. Trimming removed 5 bases from V and 4 bases from J, with 14 bases in between. As DNA, the CDR3 is TGTGCCAGCAGCGCTCTTGGGGGGGGCACTGAAGCTTTCTTT. Translated, it gives CASSALGGGTEAFF.

This rearrangement joins TRBV27 to TRBJ2-3, with 7 bases lining up with TRBD1. The CDR3 extends over 15 amino acids. Germline trimming cut 10 bases from V and 2 bases from J; bases unmatched to any gene: 12. CDR1 and CDR2 from the germline V gene are MNHEY and SMNVEV (reference sequence). The CDR3 reads CATVTRDRHTDTQYF. CDR3 nucleotides: TGTGCCACCGTGACTCGGGACAGACACACAGATACGCAGTATTTT.

CDR3 sequence (DNA): TGTGCCAGCAGCTTAGACAGCGGGGGTGCCGGGGAGCTGTTTTTT. Translation: CASSLDSGGAGELFF. The genes are TRBV7-2 and TRBJ2-2, with 8 bases lining up with TRBD2. The length of the CDR3 is 15 residues. Losses at the gene ends were 1 base for V and 6 bases for J; bases not matched to a gene: 4. Germline V gene lookup returns CDR1 SGHTA and CDR2 FQGNSA. Variable domain in full (rest from reference TRBV7-2 and TRBJ2-2): GAGVSQSPSNKVTEKGKDVELRCDPISGHTALYWYRQSLGQGLEFLIYFQGNSAPDKSGLPSDRFSAERTGGSVSTLTIQRTQQEDSAVYLCASSLDSGGAGELFFGEGSRLTVL.

The CDR3 protein is CASSLNRVTEAFF. CDR3 sequence (DNA): TGTGCCAGCAGCTTAAACAGGGTTACTGAAGCTTTCTTT. The rearrangement uses TRBV11-1 and TRBJ1-1; TRBD1 might be the D (6 bases). The CDR3 is made up of 13 amino acids. Germline V gene data show CDR1 as SGHAT and CDR2 as FQDESV (reference sequence). V was shortened by 2 bases and J by 5 bases, with 9 bases between the two germline ends.

The chain employs TRBV25-1 and TRBJ1-3; possible D gene TRBD1, 6 bases. V lost 6 bases, J lost 1 base, and 13 bases lay in between. CDR1 and CDR2 from the germline V gene are MGHDK and SYGVNS. This CDR3 has 15 amino acids. As DNA, the CDR3 is TGTGCCAGCAGACAGGGAGGGATATCTGGAAACACCATATATTTT. Translation gives CASRQGGISGNTIYF.

The chain recombines TRBV14 with TRBJ1-2; 7 bases are a match to TRBD1. Germline CDR1 is SGHDN and CDR2 is FVKESK. There are 12 residues in the CDR3. The V segment lost 2 bases and the J segment 12 bases; nucleotides outside the gene matches: 6. In DNA, the CDR3 is TGTGCCAGCAGCCAACCCACAGGGGTCCACACCTTC. It codes for CASSQPTGVHTF.

This clone was seen just once. CDR3 loop: CASSSGGGEDTQYF. Here the CDR3 DNA reads TGTGCCAGCAGTTCTGGGGGAGGGGAAGATACGCAGTATTTT. V gene TRBV6-4 combines with J gene TRBJ2-3; 7 bases map to TRBD2. CDR3 length: 14 amino acids. Trimming cost V 5 bases and J 5 bases; bases outside gene matches: 7. CDR1 and CDR2 (germline): MRHNA, SNTAGT.

This chain uses TRBV27 with TRBJ2-7; D gene ambiguous. The CDR3 extends over 11 amino acids. Trimming stripped 7 bases from V and 6 bases from J, with 10 bases between. From germline, CDR1 is MNHEY and CDR2 SMNVEV (reference sequence). CDR3 sequence reads: CASTQSGEQYF. As DNA, the CDR3 is TGTGCCAGCACCCAGTCTGGCGAGCAGTACTTC.

The V and J genes are TRBV19 and TRBJ1-1; TRBD1 might be the D (5 bases). V dropped 5 bases and J dropped 1 base, with 11 bases sitting between them. There are 14 residues in the CDR3. Germline V lookup: CDR1 LNHDA, CDR2 SQIVND (reference sequence). The DNA for the CDR3 is TGTGCCAGTAGTCCGGGAGACAGGAACACTGAAGCTTTCTTT. Its protein product is CASSPGDRNTEAFF. The full variable domain, its missing parts supplied by reference TRBV19 and TRBJ1-1, is DGGITQSPKYLFRKEGQNVTLSCEQNLNHDAMYWYRQDPGQGLRLIYYSQIVNDFQKGDIAEGYSVSREKKESFPLTVTSAQKNPTAFYLCASSPGDRNTEAFFGQGTRLTVV.

The V and J genes are TRBV6-5 and TRBJ2-3; TRBD2 aligns across 9 bases. Germline assignment: CDR1 MNHEY and CDR2 SVGAGI. The CDR3 consists of 16 residues. Trimming at V came to 4 bases and at J to 2 bases, leaving 7 bases not matched to a gene. CDR3 in DNA: TGTGCCAGCAGTTCTGGGATAGCGGGGGCCACAGATACGCAGTATTTT. It codes for CASSSGIAGATDTQYF.

This sequence joins TRBV27 and TRBJ2-7; 9 bases are a match to TRBD2. CDR1 and CDR2 from the germline V gene are MNHEY and SMNVEV (reference sequence). V trimming: 2 bases; J trimming: 0 bases; junction bases outside the gene matches: 11. The CDR3 totals 18 residues. The CDR3 DNA is TGTGCCAGCAGTTTAATCGCGCGGGAGGGCCATTTCTCCTACGAGCAGTACTTC. It is translated as CASSLIAREGHFSYEQYF.

This clone was detected once. The rearrangement joins TRBV6-1 to TRBJ2-3; D unresolved. V was pared by 4 bases and J by 5 bases, with 7 bases between. This CDR3 has 12 residues. Per germline, CDR1 MNHNS and CDR2 SASEGT. Here the CDR3 DNA reads TGTGCCAGCAGTGTGGTCGGAGATACGCAGTATTTT. Protein sequence: CASSVVGDTQYF.

This chain links TRBV5-1 with TRBJ2-5; maybe TRBD2 (5 bases). Trimming cost V 0 bases and J 10 bases, with 13 bases left between them. CDR1 and CDR2 (germline): SGHRS, YFSETQ. The CDR3 has 13 amino acids. The DNA for the CDR3 is TGCGCCAGCAGCTTGGGTACTAGGGAAGTCCAGTACTTC. This codes for CASSLGTREVQYF.

This CDR3 reads CASSYLASSYNEQFF. DNA of the CDR3: TGTGCCAGCAGTTATCTAGCGAGCTCCTACAATGAGCAGTTCTTC. V gene TRBV27 combines with J gene TRBJ2-1; TRBD2 might be the D (6 bases). The CDR3 covers 15 residues. Germline-derived CDR1 and CDR2 are MNHEY and SMNVEV (reference sequence). V was cut by 4 bases and J by 0 bases, with 10 bases left in between.

The chain uses TRBV19 and TRBJ1-5; tentative D call: TRBD1 (5 bases). The V gene lost 1 base and the J gene lost 5 bases, with 12 bases spanning the gap. CDR3 length equals 15 residues. From germline, CDR1 is LNHDA and CDR2 SQIVND (reference sequence). CDR3 nucleotides: TGTGCCAGTAGTATAGGCGATCAGGGTTATCAGCCCCAGCATTTT. As protein: CASSIGDQGYQPQHF.

J is TRBJ2-5 and V is TRBV11-2; TRBD2 matches at 8 bases. Germline trimming cut 5 bases from V and 2 bases from J; bases unmatched to any gene: 13. The length of the CDR3 is 17 residues. Germline loops: CDR1 SGHAT, CDR2 FQNNGV. The CDR3 nucleotides read TGTGCCAGCAGCCGTCCTCCGGGACTAGAACTTCAAGAGACCCAGTACTTC. It is translated as CASSRPPGLELQETQYF.

V gene TRBV30 combines with J gene TRBJ2-7; the match to TRBD2 covers 12 bases. CDR3 size: 15 residues. Losses at the gene ends were 0 bases for V and 2 bases for J; bases not matched to a gene: 2. The germline gives CDR1 GTSNPN, CDR2 SVGIG (reference sequence). The CDR3 is CAWSVRTSGTYEQYF. The CDR3 DNA reads TGTGCCTGGAGTGTACGGACTAGCGGGACCTACGAGCAGTACTTC.

The chain employs TRBV28 and TRBJ1-5; D gene uncertain. Trimming stripped 0 bases from V and 2 bases from J, with 11 bases between. In germline, CDR1 is MDHEN, CDR2 SYDVKM. This CDR3 has 16 residues. In DNA form, the CDR3 reads TGTGCCAGCAGTTTATGGGTTTCGGGAGGCAATCAGCCCCAGCATTTT. This codes for CASSLWVSGGNQPQHF.

This clone was found once. The J gene is TRBJ1-1, the V gene TRBV28; tentatively, D is TRBD1 (5 bases). CDR1 is MDHEN, CDR2 SYDVKM, per germline. Trimming cost V 5 bases and J 0 bases, with 13 bases left between them. The CDR3 is 15 residues long. The CDR3 bases are TGTGCCAGCAGTACTCGGACGGACATGAACACTGAAGCTTTCTTT. It encodes CASSTRTDMNTEAFF.

The chain combines TRBV6-1 with TRBJ1-5, with D possibly being TRBD1 (5 bases). V shed 5 bases and J shed 2 bases, with 13 bases lying between them. Germline V gene lookup returns CDR1 MNHNS and CDR2 SASEGT. The CDR3 consists of 15 residues. DNA of the CDR3: TGTGCCAGCAGTTTCAGGGAGGAGGGCAATCAGCCCCAGCATTTT. Translating it yields CASSFREEGNQPQHF.

The V gene is TRBV7-6, the J gene TRBJ2-2; a weak D match, TRBD1 (6 bases). The V gene lost 6 bases and the J gene lost 6 bases, with 14 bases spanning the gap. This CDR3 comprises 14 residues. Germline V gives CDR1 SGHVS, CDR2 FNYEAQ. In nucleotides, the CDR3 is TGTGCCAGCAGTCAAACAGGGCCTCCCGGGGAGCTGTTTTTT. Its protein is CASSQTGPPGELFF.

The V gene is TRBV2, the J gene TRBJ1-1, with D unclear. The CDR3 is 11 residues long. Germline assignment: CDR1 SNHLY and CDR2 FYNNEI. The V and J ends lost 8 bases and 7 bases respectively, with 11 bases between them. DNA for the CDR3: TGTGCCAGCGGGCTGAAGGTTGAAGCTTTCTTT. The encoded protein is CASGLKVEAFF.

The rearrangement links TRBV4-2 to TRBJ2-7; tentative D call: TRBD2 (5 bases). Germline V gene lookup returns CDR1 LGHNA and CDR2 YNFKEQ. This CDR3 has 15 amino acids. Trimming stripped 0 bases from V and 0 bases from J, with 9 bases between. The CDR3, as DNA: TGTGCCAGCAGCCAAGACCGGGGAGTCTCCTACGAGCAGTACTTC. It codes for CASSQDRGVSYEQYF.

The chain couples TRBV30 to TRBJ2-5; 11 nucleotides line up with TRBD2. Trimming at V came to 0 bases and at J to 4 bases, leaving 7 bases not matched to a gene. Germline V gene sequence: CDR1 GTSNPN, CDR2 SVGIG (reference sequence). The CDR3 loop spans 16 amino acids. CDR3 bases: TGTGCCTGGAGTGTGAATAGCGGGAGGGCCGGAGAGACCCAGTACTTC. It yields the protein CAWSVNSGRAGETQYF. Drawing the rest from reference TRBV30 and TRBJ2-5, the complete variable domain is SQTIHQWPATLVQPVGSPLSLECTVEGTSNPNLYWYRQAAGRGLQLLFYSVGIGQISSEVPQNLSASRPQDRQFILSSKKLLLSDSGFYLCAWSVNSGRAGETQYFGPGTRLLVL.